Listed below are T cell receptor beta chains from one sample, sequenced in a study of CD8+ T cells in alopecia areata. Generated by immunoSEQ multiplex PCR, the TCRdb table keeps only in-frame clones and is missing some. The table lists some 160,000 clones, 50% to 70% of them singletons. The sequenced sample was CD4+ T cells sorted from blood, obtained at week 4, from a patient treated with tofacitinib. All receptors derive from a human donor with alopecia areata. Both conserved end residues are trimmed from each CDR3.

v_call: TRBV29-1
j_call: TRBJ2-1
cdr3_aa: SVEPSGHNEQF

v_call: TRBV10-3
j_call: TRBJ2-7
cdr3_aa: AIMGQGSYEQY

v_call: TRBV9
j_call: TRBJ2-1
cdr3_aa: ASSVDEGPSSYNEQF

v_call: TRBV29-1
j_call: TRBJ2-7
cdr3_aa: SVVQGIYEQY

v_call: TRBV11-2
j_call: TRBJ2-7
cdr3_aa: ASSSVQGLGEQY

v_call: TRBV5-1
j_call: TRBJ2-1
cdr3_aa: ASSPRTGQTEQF

v_call: TRBV29-1
j_call: TRBJ1-2
cdr3_aa: SGWGQGYT

v_call: TRBV5-1
j_call: TRBJ1-5
cdr3_aa: ASSIGTVGSNQPQH

v_call: TRBV30
j_call: TRBJ2-1
cdr3_aa: AWTLTSGSYNEQF

v_call: TRBV30
j_call: TRBJ1-2
cdr3_aa: AWSLGFDGYT

v_call: TRBV30
j_call: TRBJ2-7
cdr3_aa: AKGQGYEQY

v_call: TRBV2
j_call: TRBJ1-6
cdr3_aa: ASQDSYNSPLH

v_call: TRBV13
j_call: TRBJ1-4
cdr3_aa: ASSLSGTNEKLF

v_call: TRBV7-2
j_call: TRBJ1-4
cdr3_aa: ASSGDGRFNEKLF

v_call: TRBV25-1
j_call: TRBJ2-2
cdr3_aa: ASSDGRRSTGELF

v_call: TRBV7-9
j_call: TRBJ1-6
cdr3_aa: ASSFRSDNNSPLH

v_call: TRBV29-1
j_call: TRBJ1-6
cdr3_aa: SVARDWNSPLH

v_call: TRBV4-2
j_call: TRBJ1-1
cdr3_aa: ASSQDRWGNTEAF

v_call: TRBV30
j_call: TRBJ1-3
cdr3_aa: AWRRDSGRGNTIY

v_call: TRBV19
j_call: TRBJ1-4
cdr3_aa: ASSMSGAGRNEKLF

v_call: TRBV30
j_call: TRBJ1-2
cdr3_aa: AWSLGIGGYT

v_call: TRBV30
j_call: TRBJ1-4
cdr3_aa: AWSSGTNNEKLF

v_call: TRBV5-1
j_call: TRBJ2-1
cdr3_aa: ASSNPTGGGEQF

v_call: TRBV11-3
j_call: TRBJ2-4
cdr3_aa: ASSPLLSGGPETKNIQY

v_call: TRBV4-3
j_call: TRBJ1-1
cdr3_aa: ASSPQGGTEAF

v_call: TRBV9
j_call: TRBJ1-2
cdr3_aa: ASSTNYGYT

v_call: TRBV29-1
j_call: TRBJ2-3
cdr3_aa: SVELSGTSTDTQY

v_call: TRBV30
j_call: TRBJ2-3
cdr3_aa: AWGLGGYTDTQY

v_call: TRBV5-6
j_call: TRBJ1-1
cdr3_aa: ASSLRQRNTEAF

v_call: TRBV7-3
j_call: TRBJ2-1
cdr3_aa: ASSLGTAFYNEQF

v_call: TRBV30
j_call: TRBJ1-3
cdr3_aa: AWSEGDSGNTIY

v_call: TRBV30
j_call: TRBJ2-3
cdr3_aa: AWSLQGYSTDTQY

v_call: TRBV27
j_call: TRBJ1-5
cdr3_aa: ASSSGQGSSNQPQH

v_call: TRBV4-1
j_call: TRBJ1-2
cdr3_aa: ASSPILRGPYYGYT

v_call: TRBV5-6
j_call: TRBJ1-5
cdr3_aa: ASSSRQGNQPQH

v_call: TRBV20-1
j_call: TRBJ1-2
cdr3_aa: SARDHYGYT

v_call: TRBV30
j_call: TRBJ2-3
cdr3_aa: AWSGGARSTDTQY

v_call: TRBV7-2
j_call: TRBJ2-3
cdr3_aa: ASSFDTDTQY

v_call: TRBV7-9
j_call: TRBJ1-4
cdr3_aa: ASSPHWGAADEKLF

v_call: TRBV30
j_call: TRBJ1-5
cdr3_aa: AWSYLPHQPQH

v_call: TRBV7-3
j_call: TRBJ1-6
cdr3_aa: ASSLPGSPLH

v_call: TRBV29-1
j_call: TRBJ2-5
cdr3_aa: SVDPPETQY

v_call: TRBV29-1
j_call: TRBJ1-2
cdr3_aa: SVSSGNYGYT

v_call: TRBV4-3
j_call: TRBJ2-3
cdr3_aa: ASSQGAGGFDTQY

v_call: TRBV7-2
j_call: TRBJ1-5
cdr3_aa: ASSLSGLDQPQH

v_call: TRBV19
j_call: TRBJ2-2
cdr3_aa: ASADRGSTGELF

v_call: TRBV5-4
j_call: TRBJ1-1
cdr3_aa: ASNYRGGTEAF

v_call: TRBV30
j_call: TRBJ1-2
cdr3_aa: AWNPVQNYYGYT